The present entry profiles one T cell receptor beta chain with its context. Its antigen is still unknown. No base qualities exist here, and no much larger clone lies one base off it. These data come from a study of cytomegalovirus exposure and HLA in healthy donors (dated by TCRdb to 2017 to 2019). In terms of the full investigation: An earlier analysis of some 600 of the donors reported around 280 Gb of sequence data and 117 million unique TCR beta sequences obtained from 180 million or so T cells. Rather than using new phenotypic data, the later analysis identified candidate immune exposures from TCR beta sequences and from how often those sequences occurred across donors. The study aimed to test whether signatures of past pathogen exposure could be identified by cataloging public T cell receptors. The number of donors typed differed by locus, with about 629-640 for A, B, C, DRB1 and DQB1, about 500 for DQA1, under 610 for DPA1, and some 440 for DPB1. Among the roughly 400 genotyped donors, 81% belonged to the genetic ancestry cluster associated with self-reported Caucasian donors. In a later genetic analysis, genome-wide SNP genotypes for about three fifths of the 666 donors were used, and that subset was treated as a discovery cohort. About five DR-DQ haplotypes were handled as single units for association and clustering because linkage in the cohort was strong. The study combined high-throughput TCR immunosequencing, statistical association of individual TCRs with disease status, and machine learning to predict cytomegalovirus infection status. Donor age, sex, ethnicity and CMV serostatus were collected together with the repertoire data. HLA typing included class I and class II loci at four-digit resolution. An earlier analysis of 587 of the donors used high-throughput TCR beta sequencing to judge whether each TCR beta V gene segment behaved as functional or pseudogenic. Among 398 genotyped donors of the cohort, an average of 235,054 unique TCR beta nucleotide sequences were sequenced per donor, roughly 20% of them non-productive. An early release that covered some 640 HLA-typed donors contained about 300 gigabases of sequencing data and about 84 million unique TCR sequences. All discovery cohort repertoires had been generated using a single sequencing platform. The T cell repertoires of 666 subjects were profiled by immunosequencing and related to cytomegalovirus serostatus. In addition to the first cohort of 666 subjects, a separate validation cohort of 130 or so different subjects was used. A later analysis re-examined previously published TCR beta repertoires from around 670 donors and added high-resolution HLA genotyping to investigate patterns of TCR occurrence.

General conclusions and limits of the study: The classifier was reported to diagnose cytomegalovirus status with high specificity and sensitivity in both the original cohort and the validation cohort. Strong co-occurrence of HLA alleles, especially DR and DQ, made assigning TCR associations to individual alleles difficult. Sequencing depth was assumed to be roughly uniform across donors in the presence/absence analyses, though that assumption may not hold. Immune exposure information for the cohort was limited to CMV serostatus. In an earlier analysis of fewer than 700 of the donors, most TCR beta V segments appeared in productive rearrangements about 87% or about 30% of the time, broadly matching IMGT annotations. According to a later analysis, TCR association rates differed among HLA loci, with DRB1 alleles showing the most associated TCRs and HLA-C alleles showing the fewest. In the study, approximately 150 TCR beta chains were listed as associated with cytomegalovirus. A later genetic analysis associated a missense DCLRE1C variant with V-gene and J-gene trimming of TCR beta chains, and an independent cohort replicated the association. While some public TCRs were present in many individuals, most TCR sequences turned up only very rarely across donors. According to the authors, the approach could potentially be generalized to other disease states and immunological phenotypes. Compared with equally common non-associated chains, HLA-associated TCR beta chains in a later analysis were more clonally expanded and had lower generation probabilities. Specific HLA alleles were associated with 15,000 to 20,000 TCR beta sequences at a false discovery rate of 0.05 in a later analysis. A further reported finding was that TCR beta sequences accurately predicted the HLA-A and HLA-B alleles for most subjects in the first cohort. HLA typing was unavailable for some donors at each locus, so association tests used only the typed subset. The sequencing pipeline was judged likely to have produced a cluster of highly shared sequence variants as a technical artifact. The cohort was sequenced for TCR beta chains only, and without alpha or paired-chain data the features that could be detected were limited. A later analysis reported that several top co-occurrence clusters appeared linked to parvovirus B19, influenza, CMV and Epstein-Barr virus. Compared with the approximately 600-donor mean, donors in an Asian-associated ancestry cluster had fewer N-insertions in productive TCRs, according to a later genetic analysis. Because counts were too low, around 18 rarely observed V segments, including chromosome 9 orphons, were left out of the earlier analysis of roughly 600 of the donors. Some IMGT-functional V segments, including TRBV6-2 and TRBV6-3, could not be told apart with the 87-base-pair reads, so those segments were excluded. According to a later analysis, most CMV-associated TCR beta chains appeared to be HLA-restricted, and the HLA associations seemed to be driven largely by CMV exposure. Linkage disequilibrium might explain the correlated functional status among segregating V segments, but an unknown experimental factor could not be ruled out. In vitro tests confirmed that three of the cytomegalovirus-associated TCR beta chains recognize cytomegalovirus antigens.

Receptor amplification or capture employed the immunoSEQ multiplex PCR assay. The multiplex PCR relied on a mix of 60 forward primers for TCR Vbeta segments and 13 reverse primers for TCR Jbeta segments. Amplification of the CDR3 region of rearranged TCR beta genes was performed with a multiplex PCR assay on genomic DNA. The amplified TCR beta libraries were sequenced on the Illumina HiSeq System as 87-base-pair reads. Per the original workflow: In a later analysis, some 80 million unique TCR beta chains were counted across the 500 to 850 repertoires, and approximately 9.9 million of these chains were shared by at least two donors. A nearest-neighbor algorithm error-corrected the raw reads and collapsed the reads into unique sequences, merging closely related sequences to remove PCR and sequencing errors. To assign V, D and J gene segments, CDR3 sequences were aligned to IMGT reference sequences. For a sequence to be retained, at least a six-nucleotide match to both a V gene segment and a J gene segment was required. A rearrangement counted as productive if the CDR3 had no stop codons and remained in frame with V and J, and every other rearrangement counted as non-productive. Following IMGT convention, CDR3 was defined as the stretch from the second conserved V-encoded cysteine to the conserved J-encoded phenylalanine. In an earlier analysis of just under 600 of the donors, sequences lacking an unambiguous match to a single V gene segment were excluded. An earlier analysis of several hundred of the donors called V segments functional above 56.7% productive rearrangements and segregating when the between-donor standard deviation exceeded 5%. A statistical classification framework was built for diagnosing cytomegalovirus status from the catalog of TCR beta chain sequences. In a later analysis, TCR nucleotide sequences were compared against IMGT/GENE-DB human TR gene sequences so that V and J genes could be assigned. The TCRdist pipeline was used in a later analysis to assign CDR3 sequences and most-parsimonious VDJ recombination scenarios. In a later analysis, each TCR beta chain was defined by its CDR3 amino acid sequence together with its V-gene family, and reads without a unique V-gene family were excluded. A later analysis removed over 500 highly shared, low-generation-probability nucleotide sequences to deal with suspected cross-contamination and a sequencing artifact. A later analysis calculated a clonal expansion index for each public chain from normalized within-repertoire ranks of inferred template counts. Generation probabilities in a later analysis came from a VDJ recombination model fitted to out-of-frame rearrangements, and those results were checked against IGoR. In a later analysis, hypergeometric tests were used to score TCR-TCR, TCR-HLA and TCR-CMV co-occurrence, with a repertoire-size bias correction applied to TCR pairs. False discovery rates were estimated in a later analysis by permuting HLA or CMV assignments 20 times. In a later analysis, co-occurring TCRs were grouped using DBSCAN, and TCRdist sequence similarity was added for clustering within HLA-allele-positive subsets. Co-occurrence clustering excluded repertoires with fewer than 30,000 or more than 120,000 public chains, plus five with anomalous nucleotide sharing. TCRdb took this table from immuneACCESS and kept in-frame rearrangements with V and J called. Such tables lack part of the clones; where checked against another copy, unresolved V genes explain under half of the gap, and the rest is unexplained. D and trimming come from the DNA, and the V and J calls and clone size come from that table. The sample has some 180,000 clones on record, around 77% of them singletons. The ten most abundant clones make up about 2.8% of the sample.

The cohort was made up of about 670 healthy bone marrow donors. At the time of sampling, all cohort members were nominally healthy, though unrecorded immune exposures were likely present. The donor tested CMV seronegative, placing the donor among the approximately 360 seronegative members of the cohort. A peripheral blood sample was collected from each donor, and TCR beta sequencing was performed on peripheral blood mononuclear cells. Genomic DNA extraction from the blood cell samples was performed with the Qiagen DNeasy Blood Extraction Kit. The CDR3, cysteine through phenylalanine, is 13 amino acids long. Here the CDR3 DNA is all that survives: 39 bases in frame from base 1. V and J lose 5 bases and 3 bases, and a span of 10 bases separates them. For CDR1 and CDR2, the germline V gene (reference sequence) lists PRHDT and FYEKMQ.

The sequencing sample was made of PBMCs. This receptor was identified in a woman under 40 in good health and CMV-seronegative. The chain joins TRBV13 to TRBJ1-2, with no confident D gene call. The CDR3 amino acid sequence is: CASSPRIDYGYTF. The DNA sequence reads TGTGCCAGCAGCCCCAGGATAGACTATGGCTACACCTTC. Joined to the reference TRBV13 and TRBJ1-2 proteins, this CDR3 gives the full variable domain: AAGVIQSPRHLIKEKRETATLKCYPIPRHDTVYWYQQGPGQDPQFLISFYEKMQSDKGSIPDRFSAQQFSDYHSELNMSSLELGDSALYFCASSPRIDYGYTFGSGTRLTVV.